These 12 T cell receptor beta chains originate from one sample sequenced in a study of T cell responses to AZD1222 COVID-19 vaccine. Produced via immunoSEQ multiplex PCR; TCRdb's table is partial and in-frame only. This sample has 130,000 or so clones, with nearly 95% found just once. Sequencing used peripheral blood, obtained on day 0 of AZD1222 vaccination. The receptors here all came from an adult in good health.

This CDR3 is CASRKSGGRGYTF. CDR3 coding DNA: TGTGCCAGCCGTAAATCGGGGGGCCGGGGCTACACCTTC. The V call is TRBV6-5, the J call TRBJ1-2; D possibly corresponds to TRBD1 (6 bases). Trimming took 8 bases from V and 8 from J, leaving 18 bases between them. Germline CDR1 is MNHEY and CDR2 is SVGAGI. This CDR3 is 13 amino acids long.

The chain joins TRBV7-6 to TRBJ2-1; D gene uncertain. Looked up from germline, CDR1 is SGHVS and CDR2 is FNYEAQ. V lost 3 bases and J lost 0, with 15 bases in between. CDR3 length: 17 amino acids. The CDR3 is CASSLLQSHSSYNEQFF. The CDR3 coding sequence is TGTGCCAGCAGCTTGTTGCAGTCACATAGCTCCTACAATGAGCAGTTCTTC.

This chain uses TRBV6-2 or TRBV6-3 with TRBJ2-2; 9 bases are a match to TRBD2. CDR1 and CDR2 (germline): MNHEY, SVGEGT. V dropped 2 bases and J dropped 7; count of bases not matched to a gene: 2. The CDR3 covers 14 residues. The CDR3, as DNA: TGTGCCAGCAGTTACGCGGGAGGGGACGGGGAGCTGTTTTTT. It translates to CASSYAGGDGELFF.

This clone appeared a single time. This chain links TRBV3-1 (or the pseudogene TRBV3-2) with TRBJ2-6; D is unresolved. This CDR3 contains 12 residues. V was shortened by 5 bases and J by 4 bases, with 3 bases between the two germline ends. Germline-derived CDR1 and CDR2 are LGHDT and YNNKEL (reference sequence). In nucleotides, the CDR3 is TGTGCCAGCAGCTCCGGGGCCAACGTCCTGACTTTC. Translating gives CASSSGANVLTF.

The chain carries TRBV6-5 and TRBJ1-3, with D tentatively TRBD1 (6 bases). This CDR3 comprises 12 residues. The germline V gene encodes CDR1 MNHEY and CDR2 SVGAGI. Trimming removed 6 bases from V and 10 bases from J, with 13 bases in between. The CDR3 spells CASRQTGGTIYF. Here the CDR3 DNA reads TGTGCCAGCAGGCAGACAGGAGGTACCATATATTTT.

The chain carries TRBV5-4 and TRBJ1-1; D might be TRBD1 (6 bases). The CDR3 spans 15 residues. With 4 bases removed from V and 4 bases from J, the gap between germline ends came to 17 bases. The germline CDR1 and CDR2 sequences are SGHNT and YYREEE (reference sequence). The CDR3 is CASSRTVRIGTEAFF. The CDR3 nucleotides are TGTGCCAGCAGCCGGACAGTACGTATTGGCACTGAAGCTTTCTTT.

A single count supports this clone. The chain joins TRBV10-3 to TRBJ2-1, with D possibly being TRBD1 or TRBD2 (5 bases each). The CDR3 is made up of 13 amino acids. The germline CDR1 and CDR2 sequences are ENHRY and SYGVKD. V was clipped by 11 bases and J by 4 bases, with 15 bases between them. The CDR3 loop is CAFRDGTYNEQFF. CDR3 DNA sequence: TGTGCCTTCCGGGACGGAACATACAATGAGCAGTTCTTC.

This chain links TRBV11-2 with TRBJ1-2; D is ambiguous. This CDR3 contains 15 residues. With 10 bases removed from V and 2 bases from J, the gap between germline ends came to 20 bases. Germline CDR1 and CDR2: SGHAT and FQNNGV. CDR3: CAISTIGSSNYGYTF. The CDR3 DNA is TGTGCCATCTCGACGATTGGGTCCTCAAACTATGGCTACACCTTC.

The V call is TRBV2, the J call TRBJ1-1, with TRBD1 identical over 10 bases. V shed 6 bases, J shed 10 bases, and the junction held 5 bases outside the gene matches. There are 12 residues in the CDR3. CDR1 is SNHLY, CDR2 FYNNEI, per germline. CDR3 DNA: TGTGCCAGCAGGTTAGGGGACAGGGGAGCTTTCTTT. Encoded protein: CASRLGDRGAFF.

This chain uses TRBV18 with TRBJ2-3; D ambiguous. V was clipped by 3 bases and J by 5 bases, with 6 bases between them. The CDR3 extends over 12 amino acids. Germline V lookup: CDR1 KGHSH, CDR2 LQKENI. CDR3 region: CASSPSGDTQYF. Here the CDR3 DNA reads TGTGCCAGCTCACCCAGTGGAGATACGCAGTATTTT.

The V gene is TRBV4-1, the J gene TRBJ2-2, with TRBD1 matching 10 bases. Trimming removed 0 bases from V and 3 bases from J; junction bases left unmatched: 4. CDR1 and CDR2 from the germline V gene are MGHRA and YSYEKL. There are 17 residues in the CDR3. The CDR3 loop reads CASSQEGQGFHTGELFF. The CDR3 bases are TGCGCCAGCAGCCAAGAGGGACAGGGGTTTCACACCGGGGAGCTGTTTTTT.

The chain employs TRBV5-4 and TRBJ1-2; a weak D match, TRBD1 (5 bases). Germline CDR1 is SGHNT and CDR2 is YYREEE (reference sequence). The CDR3 extends over 14 amino acids. Trimming took off 1 base at V and 4 bases at J, with 11 bases between the two ends. The CDR3 coding sequence is TGTGCCAGCAGCTTGCCCCAGGGAAGCTATGGCTACACCTTC. The encoded protein is CASSLPQGSYGYTF.